A selection of T cell receptor beta chains follows, all from one sample in a study of OX40 agonist ivuxolimab in advanced cancers. Clones were sequenced by immunoSEQ multiplex PCR, and TCRdb holds only the in-frame ones, with some missing. The sample yields approximately 50,000 clones, 70% to 90% seen once. Sequenced material: CD4+ or CD8+ T cells sorted from blood, taken in a trial of the OX40 agonist ivuxolimab. These receptors were obtained from an adult with an advanced solid tumor such as melanoma, head and neck, liver or kidney cancer. Both conserved end residues are part of each CDR3. D genes are given only for firm matches. Not every row has a clone size; where given, it reads once, few, many or a size class.

v_gene	abundance	j_gene	d_gene	CDR3nt	CDR3aa
TRBV5-3	-	TRBJ1-1	-	TGTGCCAGAAGCCTGACTACGGATTATACTTCGCGGTGGGCTTTCTTT	CARSLTTDYTSRWAFF
TRBV5-4	-	TRBJ2-1	TRBD1	TGTGCCAGCAGCAAGGGGACAGACTACAGTGAGCAGTTCTTC	CASSKGTDYSEQFF
TRBV19	-	TRBJ2-1	TRBD1	TGTGCCAGTATTGACAGGGGGAGAGACAATGAGCAGTTCTTC	CASIDRGRDNEQFF
TRBV6-6	-	TRBJ1-1	-	TGTGCCAGCAGTTATGGACAAGCGAACACTGAAGCTTTCTTT	CASSYGQANTEAFF
TRBV6-6	medium-sized	TRBJ2-7	-	TGTGCCAGCCAAATCCGAAGAGAGCAGTACTTC	CASQIRREQYF
TRBV11-3	few	TRBJ2-7	-	TGTGCCAGCAGCCCCGACAGAGCCGAGCAGTACTTC	CASSPDRAEQYF
TRBV5-1	-	TRBJ2-3	-	TGCGCCAGCACCCAGTCAGGGCGCGTGACAGATACGCAGTATTTT	CASTQSGRVTDTQYF
TRBV5-1	once	TRBJ1-1	-	TGCGCCAGCAGACTATATCTGAACACTGAAGCTTTCTTT	CASRLYLNTEAFF
TRBV6-1	-	TRBJ1-3	-	TGTGCCAGCAGTGGACAGACTGGAAACACCATATATTTT	CASSGQTGNTIYF
TRBV19	few	TRBJ2-5	TRBD2	TGTGCCAGTAGTACAACTAGCGGGAGGGCCTGGGAGACCCAGTACTTC	CASSTTSGRAWETQYF
TRBV5-6	-	TRBJ1-4	TRBD1	TGTGCCAGCAGCTTTGGGACAGGGCTTACTAATGAAAAACTGTTTTTT	CASSFGTGLTNEKLFF
TRBV7-6	-	TRBJ1-2	-	TGTGCCAGCAGCTTAGCCCCAAGTACGGGATTCTCGAACTATGGCTACACCTTC	CASSLAPSTGFSNYGYTF
TRBV7-2	-	TRBJ1-1	-	TGTGCCAGCAGCTTACCCCTTGAAGCTTTCTTT	CASSLPLEAFF
TRBV10-3	once	TRBJ2-5	TRBD1	TGTGCCATCAGTGGACAGGGCTTGGAGACCCAGTACTTC	CAISGQGLETQYF
TRBV7-9	-	TRBJ2-1	-	TGTGCCAGCAGCAGTCTTGATGACCATGAGCAGTTCTTC	CASSSLDDHEQFF
TRBV25-1	few	TRBJ1-4	-	TGTGCCAGCAGAGCCTATTCCGCGGCAGGGGCAGGTGAAAAACTGTTTTTT	CASRAYSAAGAGEKLFF
TRBV6-5	-	TRBJ1-2	-	TGTGCCAGCAGTTCGCTACGGGCCAACTATGGCTACACCTTC	CASSSLRANYGYTF
TRBV11-2	-	TRBJ1-5	TRBD1	TGTGCCAGCAGCTTGAGCCAGGGGGCTTTTCAGCCCCAGCATTTT	CASSLSQGAFQPQHF
TRBV4-3	-	TRBJ2-5	-	TGCGCCAGCAGCCAAACCCCCACAGGGGAGACCCAGTACTTC	CASSQTPTGETQYF
TRBV7-2	-	TRBJ2-3	TRBD2	TGTGCCAGCAGCTTTACTAGCGGCAACTGGGATACGCAGTATTTT	CASSFTSGNWDTQYF
TRBV30	-	TRBJ1-2	-	TGTGCCTGGAGAGCTTCCGCTTGGTATGGCTACACCTTC	CAWRASAWYGYTF
TRBV6-6	-	TRBJ2-1	TRBD2	TGTGCCAGCAGTTACTCGACGAGGGAGGGCAACAATGAGCAGTTCTTC	CASSYSTREGNNEQFF
TRBV25-1	-	TRBJ1-2	-	TGTGCCAGCAGTCAACAGTCTAACTATGGCTACACCTTC	CASSQQSNYGYTF
TRBV19	once	TRBJ2-3	-	TGTGCCAGTAGGATCGGGGGCCACGGCACAGATACGCAGTATTTT	CASRIGGHGTDTQYF
TRBV5-4	-	TRBJ1-2	-	TGTGCCAGCACCCAAATGGGGACTGGCTACACCTTC	CASTQMGTGYTF
TRBV6-6	-	TRBJ2-7	-	TGTGCCAGCAGTTACCCCGGGGGGCCCACCTACGAGCAGTACTTC	CASSYPGGPTYEQYF
TRBV5-5	-	TRBJ1-2	TRBD1	TGTGCCAGCAGCTTGGAAATCAACAGGGGTGACTATGGCTACACCTTC	CASSLEINRGDYGYTF
TRBV5-4	-	TRBJ2-7	-	TGTGCCAGCAGCTTGGGAGACAAAGGCTACGAGCAGTACTTC	CASSLGDKGYEQYF
TRBV7-8	-	TRBJ1-1	-	TGTGCCAGCAGTCCCGGGAGCCTCACAGGGAACACTGAAGCTTTCTTT	CASSPGSLTGNTEAFF
TRBV5-1	-	TRBJ2-1	TRBD2	TGCGCCAGCAGCTCCGAGGGGACTAGATCGAATGAGCAGTTCTTC	CASSSEGTRSNEQFF
TRBV18	once	TRBJ2-5	TRBD2	TGTGCCAGCTCACCACTGGTTGGCGGGAGAAATGTTGAGACCCAGTACTTC	CASSPLVGGRNVETQYF
TRBV7-6	-	TRBJ2-1	-	TGTGCCAGCAGCTTAGGGATCGGGGGCGAACAGTTCTTC	CASSLGIGGEQFF
TRBV11-2	-	TRBJ2-1	-	TGTGCCAGCAGCTTAGGACCGATGAGAGCCTACAATGAGCAGTTCTTC	CASSLGPMRAYNEQFF
TRBV30	-	TRBJ1-3	-	TGTGCCTGGAGTGCAGGGAATGGAAACACCATATATTTT	CAWSAGNGNTIYF
TRBV19	-	TRBJ1-1	-	TGTGCCAGTAGTATTGGGGGGCTTGAGAACACTGAAGCTTTCTTT	CASSIGGLENTEAFF
TRBV7-9	once	TRBJ2-3	-	TGTGCCAGCAGCTCCCGGGTTGCGACTAGCACAGATACGCAGTATTTT	CASSSRVATSTDTQYF
TRBV7-2	-	TRBJ1-3	-	TGTGCCAGCAGCTGGGAGGGCCGGGATGGAAACACCATATATTTT	CASSWEGRDGNTIYF
TRBV18	-	TRBJ1-2	-	TGTGCCAGCTCACCCTTCCGAAGAGAGGGGGGCTACACCTTC	CASSPFRREGGYTF
TRBV10-2	-	TRBJ2-7	-	TGCGCCAGCAAGGATCGACTCGTCTCCTACGAGCAGTACTTC	CASKDRLVSYEQYF
TRBV9	-	TRBJ2-3	-	TGTGCCAGCAGCGTAGGGGCTCGGTCCCGGGGCACAGATACGCAGTATTTT	CASSVGARSRGTDTQYF
TRBV27	-	TRBJ2-2	TRBD1	TGTGCCAGCAGTACCCTTAGGGGGCGAGGGACCGGGGAGCTGTTTTTT	CASSTLRGRGTGELFF